The clone carrying this T cell receptor beta chain was detected only once. There are 15 residues in the CDR3. V lost 5 bases and J lost 6; bases outside the gene matches: 6. CDR1 and CDR2 (germline): SGHAT, FQDESV (reference sequence). This sample stems from a study of blood T cell repertoires in COVID-19. Across the study: Researchers got acute and convalescent COVID-19 samples from the United States, Italy and Spain. T cells, B-cell-depleted T cells, or PBMCs provided the cDNA or gDNA that served as material.

Original handling: Amplification of reference gene primers provided the estimated nucleated cell counts. Only in-frame clones appear in the TCRdb table, and some are missing; sequencing was by immunoSEQ multiplex PCR. V, J and clone size are taken as reported in that table, and D and trimming were inferred from the DNA itself. The table includes about 45,000 clones, roughly 80% detected once. The source material was peripheral blood. The receptor comes from a man between 65 and 79 years old with acute or convalescent COVID-19. The gene calls are TRBV11-1 and TRBJ1-4; 10 nucleotides align to TRBD1. CDR3 nucleotide sequence: TGTGCCAGCAGCCAAACCGGGACAGGGGATGAAAAACTGTTTTTT. As protein: CASSQTGTGDEKLFF.